These 10 T cell receptor beta chains came from one sample sequenced in a study of blood T cell repertoires in COVID-19. Data came from immunoSEQ multiplex PCR; TCRdb stores just in-frame clones and leaves some out. The table includes about 300,000 clones, roughly 83% detected once. Sequencing was done on a sample of peripheral blood. Receptors were obtained from a human donor with COVID-19, enrolled during active disease. The donor label of this sample is uncertain.

This chain uses TRBV5-1 with TRBJ2-3; D not certain. The CDR3 contains 15 residues. V was shortened by 1 base and J by 2 bases, with 11 bases between the two germline ends. The germline V gene encodes CDR1 SGHRS and CDR2 YFSETQ. The CDR3 nucleotides are TGCGCCAGCAGCTTGCCACCGCCTAACACAGATACGCAGTATTTT. Its protein is CASSLPPPNTDTQYF. Full variable domain (rest looked up from reference TRBV5-1 and TRBJ2-3): KAGVTQTPRYLIKTRGQQVTLSCSPISGHRSVSWYQQTPGQGLQFLFEYFSETQRNKGNFPGRFSGRQFSNSRSEMNVSTLELGDSALYLCASSLPPPNTDTQYFGPGTRLTVL.

The rearrangement uses TRBV7-3 and TRBJ2-5; D perhaps matches TRBD2 (5 bases). Germline V CDR1 and CDR2: SGHTA, FQGTGA. CDR3 length: 13 amino acids. V lost 3 bases and J 4 bases, leaving 9 bases between the germline ends. The CDR3 is CASSFSEGETQYF. The CDR3 nucleotides are TGTGCCAGCAGCTTTAGTGAGGGAGAGACCCAGTACTTC.

This clone was detected a few times. This rearrangement joins TRBV7-2 to TRBJ1-6; 7 bases are shared with TRBD1. Germline assignment: CDR1 SGHTA and CDR2 FQGNSA. The CDR3 runs 14 residues. Losses at the gene ends were 1 base for V and 9 bases for J; bases not matched to a gene: 3. Here the CDR3 reads CASSLGTGSSPLHF. The CDR3 DNA reads as TGTGCCAGCAGCTTAGGGACAGGATCTTCACCCCTCCACTTT.

The V call is TRBV27, the J call TRBJ2-1; TRBD2 matches 10 bases. V shed 4 bases, J shed 7 bases, and the junction held 4 bases outside the gene matches. The CDR3 length is 14 residues. CDR1 and CDR2 from the germline V gene are MNHEY and SMNVEV (reference sequence). The CDR3 sequence is CASSSLAGKNEQFF. The DNA of the CDR3 is TGTGCCAGCAGTTCACTAGCGGGAAAGAATGAGCAGTTCTTC.

V and J are TRBV4-2 and TRBJ2-3, with 7 bases fitting TRBD2. The V segment lost 0 bases and the J segment 0 bases; nucleotides outside the gene matches: 3. The CDR3 runs 16 residues. Germline V gene lookup returns CDR1 LGHNA and CDR2 YNFKEQ. CDR3 protein: CASSQEPSGSTDTQYF. CDR3 DNA: TGTGCCAGCAGCCAAGAACCTAGCGGAAGCACAGATACGCAGTATTTT.

The chain employs TRBV19 and TRBJ1-5; 8 nucleotides line up with TRBD1. V lost 5 bases and J lost 3; bases outside the gene matches: 6. This CDR3 comprises 15 residues. Germline CDR1 reads LNHDA; CDR2 reads SQIVND (reference sequence). CDR3 bases: TGTGCCAGTAGTGGTGACAGGGGCGCCAATCAGCCCCAGCATTTT. It translates to CASSGDRGANQPQHF. Filled out from reference TRBV19 and TRBJ1-5, the complete variable domain reads DGGITQSPKYLFRKEGQNVTLSCEQNLNHDAMYWYRQDPGQGLRLIYYSQIVNDFQKGDIAEGYSVSREKKESFPLTVTSAQKNPTAFYLCASSGDRGANQPQHFGDGTRLSIL.

The chain combines TRBV4-3 with TRBJ2-3; D unclear. The V gene lost 0 bases and the J gene lost 0 bases, with 7 bases spanning the gap. This CDR3 comprises 15 residues. CDR1 and CDR2 (germline): LGHNA, YSLEER. CDR3 DNA sequence: TGCGCCAGCAGCCAAGACTACGGGAGCACAGATACGCAGTATTTT. Residues: CASSQDYGSTDTQYF.

The J gene is TRBJ1-2, the V gene TRBV2; a possible D gene is TRBD1 (5 bases). Per the germline V gene, CDR1 is SNHLY and CDR2 is FYNNEI. The CDR3 spans 15 residues. V was pared by 2 bases and J by 8 bases, with 18 bases between. The CDR3 loop is CASSESALGGKGYTF. The CDR3 DNA follows: TGTGCCAGCAGTGAAAGTGCCCTGGGGGGGAAGGGCTACACCTTC.

This chain uses TRBV30 with TRBJ2-7; D is uncertain. Germline V gene lookup returns CDR1 GTSNPN and CDR2 SVGIG (reference sequence). Trimming stripped 3 bases from V and 4 bases from J, with 13 bases between. The CDR3 has 13 residues. For the CDR3, the DNA is TGTGCCTGGAGAACGCGAGGAGAGTACGAGCAGTACTTC. Its protein product is CAWRTRGEYEQYF.

The rearrangement joins TRBV7-7 to TRBJ2-5, with D possibly matching TRBD2 (6 bases). In germline, CDR1 is SSHAT, CDR2 FNYEAQ (reference sequence). The CDR3 has 12 amino acids. CDR3 DNA sequence: TGTGCTAGCGGAGGACGGTTCGAGACCCAGTACTTC. As protein: CASGGRFETQYF.